This T cell receptor (beta chain) is from a study of tumor-infiltrating lymphocytes in primary liver carcinoma. Turning to the study itself: Both sexes were represented among patients, who were 30 to 69 years old. Samples returned roughly 3.5 to 7.13 million productive TCRbeta reads, a yield that was similar across tissue types. Study-wide findings and caveats: Against blood, tumors held a significantly higher top-250-clone fraction (p = 0.039). Pairs of tumor regions overlapped more than tumor-adjacent and tumor-blood pairs did.

A primer matching the constant region was used to make TCR beta cDNA from around 550 ng of total RNA. What produced the TCR beta libraries was three nested multiplex PCR rounds using slightly modified ARM-PCR. For approximately 10 cycles apiece, the opening two PCR rounds ran with TRBV1-TRBV30 forward primers and a C-beta reverse primer. Via MiXCR, TCRdb re-called the multiplex PCR reads, giving one row per CDR3 protein. The sample holds 100,000 to 150,000 distinct CDR3 sequences; approximately 70% are singletons and the top ten take 9.3%. Without any cell sorting, about 18-30 mg of bulk tissue yielded co-extracted RNA and DNA. This clonotype came up a few times. The antigen is not known. Trimming removed 4 bases at V and 5 bases at J, with 26 bases between. In germline, CDR1 is MDHEN, CDR2 SYDVKM. CDR3 length: 18 amino acids.

Sequencing used liver tumor tissue from sampling region 1. Sample subset: tumor region T1, superior pole. The sequence was obtained from a woman aged 60 to 75 with primary liver carcinoma and hepatitis B virus infection. This chain uses TRBV28 with TRBJ2-5; no clear D. The CDR3 here is CASSSGKRITYRTETQYF. CDR3 nucleotides: TGTGCCAGCAGTTCAGGCAAGCGCATCACCTATCGAACGGAGACCCAGTACTTC.